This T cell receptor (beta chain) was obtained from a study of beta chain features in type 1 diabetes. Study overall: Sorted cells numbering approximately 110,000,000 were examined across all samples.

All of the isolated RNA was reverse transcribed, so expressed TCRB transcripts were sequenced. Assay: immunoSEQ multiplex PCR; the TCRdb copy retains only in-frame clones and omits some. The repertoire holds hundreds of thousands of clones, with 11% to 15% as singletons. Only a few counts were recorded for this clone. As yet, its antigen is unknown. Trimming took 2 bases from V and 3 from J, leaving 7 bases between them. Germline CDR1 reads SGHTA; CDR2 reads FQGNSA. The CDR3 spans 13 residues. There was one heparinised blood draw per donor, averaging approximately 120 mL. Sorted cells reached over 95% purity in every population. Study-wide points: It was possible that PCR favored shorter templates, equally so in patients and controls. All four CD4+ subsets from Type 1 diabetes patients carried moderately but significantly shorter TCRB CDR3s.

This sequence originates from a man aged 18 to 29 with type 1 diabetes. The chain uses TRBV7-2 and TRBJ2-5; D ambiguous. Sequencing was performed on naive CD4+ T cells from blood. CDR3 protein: CASSLSKEETQYF. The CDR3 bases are TGTGCCAGCAGCTTATCAAAGGAAGAGACCCAGTACTTC.